The entry below gives a single T cell receptor (beta chain) sequence along with its context. Its antigen is still unknown. This sample stems from a study of cytotoxic CD8 clonotypes in ibrutinib-treated CLL. Regarding the study as a whole: Lymph node repertoires were not studied, and sampling times were unmatched.

Trimming cost V 6 bases and J 6 bases; bases outside gene matches: 5. Germline loops: CDR1 SNHLY, CDR2 FYNNEI. The CDR3 spans 14 residues. Repertoires were generated with immunoSEQ multiplex PCR, while TCRdb's copy carries only in-frame clones and drops some. The sample includes about 120,000 clones, approximately 83% of them seen just once. Sequences were derived from PBMCs, sampled after 24 months of ibrutinib treatment. The sequence came from a human donor with chronic lymphocytic leukemia. The chain joins TRBV2 to TRBJ2-2; 9 nucleotides line up with TRBD1. DNA of the CDR3: TGTGCCAGCAGCGGACAGGGGAGTGCCGGGGAGCTGTTTTTT. This sequence encodes CASSGQGSAGELFF.